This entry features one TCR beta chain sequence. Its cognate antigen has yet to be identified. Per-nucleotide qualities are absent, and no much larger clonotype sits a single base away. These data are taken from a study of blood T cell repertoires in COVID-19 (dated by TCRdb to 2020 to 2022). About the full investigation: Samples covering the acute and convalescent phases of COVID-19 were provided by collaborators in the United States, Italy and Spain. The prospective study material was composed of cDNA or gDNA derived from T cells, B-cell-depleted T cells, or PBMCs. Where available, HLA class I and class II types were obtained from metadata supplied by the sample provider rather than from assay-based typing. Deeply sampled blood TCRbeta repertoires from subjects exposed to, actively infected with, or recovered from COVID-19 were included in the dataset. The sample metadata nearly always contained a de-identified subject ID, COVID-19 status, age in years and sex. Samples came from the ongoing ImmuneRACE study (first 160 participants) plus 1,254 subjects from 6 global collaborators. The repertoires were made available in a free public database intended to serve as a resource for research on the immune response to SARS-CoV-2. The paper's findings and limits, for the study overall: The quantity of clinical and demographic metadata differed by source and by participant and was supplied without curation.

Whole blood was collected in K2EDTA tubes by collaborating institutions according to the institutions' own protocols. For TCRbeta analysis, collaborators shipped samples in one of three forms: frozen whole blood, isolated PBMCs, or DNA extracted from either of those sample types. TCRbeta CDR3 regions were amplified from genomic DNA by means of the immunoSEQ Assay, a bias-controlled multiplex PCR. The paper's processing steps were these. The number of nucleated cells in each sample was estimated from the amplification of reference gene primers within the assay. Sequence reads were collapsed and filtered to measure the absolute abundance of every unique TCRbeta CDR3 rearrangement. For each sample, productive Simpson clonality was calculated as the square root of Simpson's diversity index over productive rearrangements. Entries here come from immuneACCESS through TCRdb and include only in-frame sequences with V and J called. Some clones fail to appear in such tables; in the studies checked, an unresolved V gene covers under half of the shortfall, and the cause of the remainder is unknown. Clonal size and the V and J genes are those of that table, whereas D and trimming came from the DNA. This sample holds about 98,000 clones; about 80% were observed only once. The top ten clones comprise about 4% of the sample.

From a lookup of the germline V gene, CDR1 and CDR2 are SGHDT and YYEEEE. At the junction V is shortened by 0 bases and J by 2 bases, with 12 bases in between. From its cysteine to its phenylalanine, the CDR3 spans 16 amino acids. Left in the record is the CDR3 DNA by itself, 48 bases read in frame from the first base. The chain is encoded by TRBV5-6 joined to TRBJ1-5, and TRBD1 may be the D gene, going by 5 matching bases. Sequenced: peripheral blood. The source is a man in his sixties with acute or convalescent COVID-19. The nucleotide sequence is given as TGTGCCAGCAGCTTGGCGGGGACGGGGGGCAATCAGCCCCAGCATTTT. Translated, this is CASSLAGTGGNQPQHF.